The sequence of this TCR beta chain was determined in a study of blood T cell repertoires in COVID-19. Self-reported history from a screening survey and questionnaire set each donor's cohort. Exposed study participants had met a COVID-19 case within 2 weeks before entry. From germline, CDR1 is SGHTA and CDR2 FQGNSA. V was pared by 5 bases and J by 8 bases, with 9 bases of the junction left unmatched. The CDR3 is 14 amino acids. As handled by the study authors: Reference gene primer amplification yielded estimated nucleated cell counts. Profiling relied on immunoSEQ multiplex PCR, and the TCRdb table lists in-frame clones only, not all of them. That table gives V, J and clone size, and the DNA gave D and trimming. The sample consists of about 320,000 clones, 90% to 95% of them appearing once.

Sequencing input: PBMCs or T cells enriched from blood (not recorded which). The J gene is TRBJ1-2, the V gene TRBV7-2; 9 nucleotides match TRBD1. The TCR comes from a woman in her 30s who had been exposed to COVID-19. The CDR3 nucleotides are TGTGCCAGCAGCACCCGGACAGGGGAAAGAGGCTACACCTTC. Translation: CASSTRTGERGYTF.